Sequencing of this T cell receptor (beta chain) was carried out in a study of blood T cell repertoires in COVID-19. The wider study: There were acute and convalescent COVID-19 samples, and they came from the United States, Italy and Spain. Sources were T cells, B-cell-depleted T cells, or PBMCs; the material itself was cDNA or gDNA.

In the original processing: Nucleated cell counts were estimated from reference gene primer amplification. Method: immunoSEQ multiplex PCR; TCRdb's copy keeps in-frame clones and lacks some. From that table come the V and J calls and clone size; the DNA was used to work out D and trimming. The data hold fewer than 100,000 clones, with 75% to 85% observed a single time. Sequenced material: peripheral blood. The receptor's source is a man between 65 and 79 years old with acute or convalescent COVID-19.

The CDR3 DNA is TGTGCCAGCAGTTATAACAGGGAGGGGTCTGGCTACACCTTC. Amino acids: CASSYNREGSGYTF. The V and J genes are TRBV6-6 and TRBJ1-2, with D perhaps TRBD1 (6 bases). V dropped 3 bases and J dropped 7 bases, with 15 bases sitting between them. This CDR3 comprises 14 residues. Germline V CDR1 and CDR2: MNHNY, SVGAGI (reference sequence).